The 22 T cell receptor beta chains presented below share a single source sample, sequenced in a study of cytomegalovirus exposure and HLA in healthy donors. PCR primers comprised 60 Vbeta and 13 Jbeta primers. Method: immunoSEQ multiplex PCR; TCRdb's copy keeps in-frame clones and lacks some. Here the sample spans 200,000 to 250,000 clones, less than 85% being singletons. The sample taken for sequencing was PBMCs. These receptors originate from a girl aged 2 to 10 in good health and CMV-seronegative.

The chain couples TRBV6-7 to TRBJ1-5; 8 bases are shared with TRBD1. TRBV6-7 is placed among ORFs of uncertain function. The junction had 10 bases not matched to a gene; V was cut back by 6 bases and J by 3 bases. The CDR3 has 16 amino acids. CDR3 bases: TGTGCCAGCAGAACTACCGGCAGGGGGCTCAATCAGCCCCAGCATTTT. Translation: CASRTTGRGLNQPQHF.

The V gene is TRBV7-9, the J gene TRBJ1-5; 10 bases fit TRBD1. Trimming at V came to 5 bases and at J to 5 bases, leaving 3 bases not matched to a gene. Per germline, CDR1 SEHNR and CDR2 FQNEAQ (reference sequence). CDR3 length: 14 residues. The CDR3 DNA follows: TGTGCCAGCAGCCCGGGACAGGGGTATCAGCCCCAGCATTTT. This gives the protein CASSPGQGYQPQHF.

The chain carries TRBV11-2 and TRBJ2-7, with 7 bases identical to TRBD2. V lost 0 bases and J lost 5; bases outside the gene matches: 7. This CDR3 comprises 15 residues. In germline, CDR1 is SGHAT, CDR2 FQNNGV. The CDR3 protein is CASSLDGSGEDEQYF. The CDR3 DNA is TGTGCCAGCAGCTTAGATGGAAGCGGGGAGGACGAGCAGTACTTC.

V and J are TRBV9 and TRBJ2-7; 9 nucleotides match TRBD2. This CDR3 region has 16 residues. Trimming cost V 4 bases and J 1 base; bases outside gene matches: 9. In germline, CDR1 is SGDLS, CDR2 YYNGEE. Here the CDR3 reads CASSRGGAYQSYEQYF. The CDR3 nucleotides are TGTGCCAGCAGCCGCGGGGGGGCATATCAGTCCTACGAGCAGTACTTC.

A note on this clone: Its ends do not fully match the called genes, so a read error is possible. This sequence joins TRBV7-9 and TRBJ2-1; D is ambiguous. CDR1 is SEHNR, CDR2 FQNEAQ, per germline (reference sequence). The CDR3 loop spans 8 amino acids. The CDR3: CASSGLIF. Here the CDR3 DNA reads TGTGCCAGCAGCGGGCTTATCTTC.

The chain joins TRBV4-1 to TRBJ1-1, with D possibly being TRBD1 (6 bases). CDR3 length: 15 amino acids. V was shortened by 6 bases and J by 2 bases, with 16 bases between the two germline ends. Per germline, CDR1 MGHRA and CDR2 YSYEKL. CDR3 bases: TGCGCCAGCAGAGACGCGGACAGCCTTAACACTGAAGCTTTCTTT. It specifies CASRDADSLNTEAFF.

The CDR3 bases are TGTGCCAGCAGCCACCGACAGGCACCCACCGGGGAGCTGTTTTTT. Translating gives CASSHRQAPTGELFF. The chain links TRBV7-2 to TRBJ2-2, with D perhaps matching TRBD1 (6 bases). Germline CDR1 SGHTA, CDR2 FQGNSA. This CDR3 spans 15 amino acids. Trimming cost V 5 bases and J 4 bases, with 14 bases left between them.

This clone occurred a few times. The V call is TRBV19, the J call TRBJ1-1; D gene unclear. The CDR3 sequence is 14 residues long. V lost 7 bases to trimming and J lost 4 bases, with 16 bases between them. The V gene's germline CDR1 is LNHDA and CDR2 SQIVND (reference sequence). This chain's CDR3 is CASTSTRRSTEAFF. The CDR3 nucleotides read TGTGCCAGTACCTCCACCAGACGGAGCACTGAAGCTTTCTTT.

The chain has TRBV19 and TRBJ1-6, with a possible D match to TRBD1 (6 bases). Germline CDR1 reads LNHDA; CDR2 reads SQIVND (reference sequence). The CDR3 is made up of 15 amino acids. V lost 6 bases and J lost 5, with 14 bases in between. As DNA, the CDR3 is TGTGCCAGTAGGGCCCGGGACACGGATAATTCACCCCTCCACTTT. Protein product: CASRARDTDNSPLHF.

CDR3: CASSSLHPNTGELFF. The CDR3 DNA reads TGTGCCAGCAGCTCCTTACACCCGAACACCGGGGAGCTGTTTTTT. The rearrangement links TRBV11-2 to TRBJ2-2, with D unresolved. V lost 4 bases, J lost 0 bases, and 9 bases lay in between. The germline CDR1 and CDR2 sequences are SGHAT and FQNNGV. The CDR3 runs 15 residues.

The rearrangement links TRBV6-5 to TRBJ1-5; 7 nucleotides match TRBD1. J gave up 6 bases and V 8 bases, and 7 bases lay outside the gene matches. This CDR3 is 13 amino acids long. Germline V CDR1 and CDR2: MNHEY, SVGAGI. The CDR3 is CASSGQVSQPQHF. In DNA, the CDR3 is TGTGCCAGCTCTGGACAGGTAAGTCAGCCCCAGCATTTT.

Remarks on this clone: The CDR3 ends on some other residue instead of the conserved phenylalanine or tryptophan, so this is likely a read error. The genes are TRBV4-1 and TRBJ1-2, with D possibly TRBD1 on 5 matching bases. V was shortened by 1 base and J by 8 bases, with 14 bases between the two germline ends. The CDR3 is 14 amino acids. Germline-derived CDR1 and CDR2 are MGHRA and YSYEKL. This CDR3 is CASSQVIGAPGYTL. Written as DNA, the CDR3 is TGCGCCAGCAGCCAAGTGATAGGGGCTCCGGGCTACACCCTC.

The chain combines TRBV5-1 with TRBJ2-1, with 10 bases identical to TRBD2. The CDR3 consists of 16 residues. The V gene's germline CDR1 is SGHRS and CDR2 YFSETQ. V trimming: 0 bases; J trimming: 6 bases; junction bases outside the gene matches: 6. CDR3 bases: TGCGCCAGCAGCTTGGAAGCTAGCGGGGGATTCAATGAGCAGTTCTTC. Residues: CASSLEASGGFNEQFF.

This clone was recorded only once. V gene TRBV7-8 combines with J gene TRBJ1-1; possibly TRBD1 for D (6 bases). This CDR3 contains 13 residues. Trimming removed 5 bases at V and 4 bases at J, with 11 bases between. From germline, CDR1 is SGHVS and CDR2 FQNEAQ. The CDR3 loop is CASSRIRGTEAFF. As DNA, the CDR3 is TGTGCCAGCAGCCGCATCAGGGGCACTGAAGCTTTCTTT. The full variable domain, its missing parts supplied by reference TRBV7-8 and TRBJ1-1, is GAGVSQSPRYKVAKRGQDVALRCDPISGHVSLFWYQQALGQGPEFLTYFQNEAQLDKSGLPSDRFFAERPEGSVSTLKIQRTQQEDSAVYLCASSRIRGTEAFFGQGTRLTVV.

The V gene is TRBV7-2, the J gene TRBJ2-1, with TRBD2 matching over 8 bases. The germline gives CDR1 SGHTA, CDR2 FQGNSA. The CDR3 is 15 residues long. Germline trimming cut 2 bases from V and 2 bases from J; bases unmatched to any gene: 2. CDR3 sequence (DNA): TGTGCCAGCAGCTTAACTAGCGGACCCTACAATGAGCAGTTCTTC. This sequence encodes CASSLTSGPYNEQFF.

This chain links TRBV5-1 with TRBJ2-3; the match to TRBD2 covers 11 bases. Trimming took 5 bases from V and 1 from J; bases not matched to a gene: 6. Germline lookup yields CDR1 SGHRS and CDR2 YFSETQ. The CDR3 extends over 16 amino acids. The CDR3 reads CASSLGTSGGTDTQYF. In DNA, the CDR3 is TGCGCCAGCAGTCTGGGGACTAGCGGCGGCACAGATACGCAGTATTTT.

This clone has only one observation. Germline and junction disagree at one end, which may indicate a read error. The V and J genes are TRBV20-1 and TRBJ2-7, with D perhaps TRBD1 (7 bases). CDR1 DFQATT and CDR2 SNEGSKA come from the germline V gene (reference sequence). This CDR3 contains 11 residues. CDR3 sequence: CSARRGDSFNF. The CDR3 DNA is TGCAGTGCTAGGAGGGGGGACAGTTTTAACTTC.

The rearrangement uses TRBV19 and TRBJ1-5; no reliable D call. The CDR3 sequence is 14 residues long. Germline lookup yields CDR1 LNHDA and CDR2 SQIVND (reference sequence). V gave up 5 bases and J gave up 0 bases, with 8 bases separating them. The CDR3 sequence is CASSPGVSNQPQHF. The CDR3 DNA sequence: TGTGCCAGTAGTCCGGGTGTTAGCAATCAGCCCCAGCATTTT.

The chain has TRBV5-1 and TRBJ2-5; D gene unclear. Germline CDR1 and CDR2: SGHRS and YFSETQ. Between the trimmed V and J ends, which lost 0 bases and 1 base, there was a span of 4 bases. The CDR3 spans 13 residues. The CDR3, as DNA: TGCGCCAGCAGCTTGGCCCGCCAAGAGACCCAGTACTTC. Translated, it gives CASSLARQETQYF. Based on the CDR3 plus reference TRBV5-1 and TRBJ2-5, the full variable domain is KAGVTQTPRYLIKTRGQQVTLSCSPISGHRSVSWYQQTPGQGLQFLFEYFSETQRNKGNFPGRFSGRQFSNSRSEMNVSTLELGDSALYLCASSLARQETQYFGPGTRLLVL.

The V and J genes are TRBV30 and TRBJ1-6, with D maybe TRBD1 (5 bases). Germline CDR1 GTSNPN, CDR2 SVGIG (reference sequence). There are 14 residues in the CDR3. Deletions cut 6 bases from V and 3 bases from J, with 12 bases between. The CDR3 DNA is TGTGCCTGCGGGGGACGGAGCTATAATTCACCCCTCCACTTT. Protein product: CACGGRSYNSPLHF.

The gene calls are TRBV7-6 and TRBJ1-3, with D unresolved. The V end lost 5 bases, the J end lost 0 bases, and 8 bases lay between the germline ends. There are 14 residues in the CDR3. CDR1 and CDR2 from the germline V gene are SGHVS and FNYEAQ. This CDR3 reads CASSTPGSGNTIYF. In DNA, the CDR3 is TGTGCCAGCAGCACGCCAGGCTCTGGAAACACCATATATTTT.

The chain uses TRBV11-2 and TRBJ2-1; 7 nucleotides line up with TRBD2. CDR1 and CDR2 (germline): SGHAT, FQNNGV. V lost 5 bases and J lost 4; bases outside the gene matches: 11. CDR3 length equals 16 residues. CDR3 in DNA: TGTGCCAGCAGCGCCCTGAGTGGGGGGGTGTACAATGAGCAGTTCTTC. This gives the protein CASSALSGGVYNEQFF.